Described below is a single TCR beta chain sequence and its context. Its antigen remains unknown. The data were obtained in a study of graft-versus-host responses after intestinal transplantation. The overall study: Tacrolimus plus steroids were given to all recipients for approximately 3 years, preceded by anti-thymocyte globulin induction. Overall study findings and caveats: Peak circulating GvH clone levels were associated with early post-transplant HvG declines. Detection of GvH clones occurred in recipient marrow, and some had their first appearance in ileum or blood. Those patients showing graft-donor T cell macrochimerism displayed high graft-versus-host to host-versus-graft clonal ratios in allografts.

The V gene's germline CDR1 is GTSNPN and CDR2 SVGIG (reference sequence). Trimming stripped 2 bases from V and 4 bases from J, with 15 bases between. The CDR3 extends over 14 amino acids. Only in-frame clones appear in the TCRdb table, and some are missing; sequencing was by immunoSEQ multiplex PCR. Among around 26,000 clones listed, around 80% were seen once. The TCR sequence derives from a human donor who was the organ donor for an intestinal transplant. The chain uses TRBV30 and TRBJ2-7; D tentatively fits TRBD1 or TRBD2 (5 bases each). The sequences come from unstimulated CD8+ T cells sorted from spleen or lymph node cells, collected before transplant. Here the CDR3 reads CAWSPLGTGYEQYF. The CDR3 DNA follows: TGTGCCTGGAGTCCATTGGGGACGGGTTACGAGCAGTACTTC.